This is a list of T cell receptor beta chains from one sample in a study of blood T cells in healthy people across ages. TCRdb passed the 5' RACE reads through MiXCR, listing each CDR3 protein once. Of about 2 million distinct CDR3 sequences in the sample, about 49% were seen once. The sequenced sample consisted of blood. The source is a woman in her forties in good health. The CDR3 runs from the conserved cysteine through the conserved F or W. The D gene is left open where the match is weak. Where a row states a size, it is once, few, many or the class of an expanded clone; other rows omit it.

CDR3: CASSQAIEQFF
DNA: TGCGCCAGCAGCCAAGCGATTGAGCAGTTCTTC
D: .
V: TRBV4-1
J: TRBJ2-1
size: few

CDR3: CDSRTSGGFQETQYF
DNA: TGTGACAGCAGAACTAGCGGGGGCTTCCAAGAGACCCAGTACTTC
D: TRBD2
V: TRBV2
J: TRBJ2-5
size: .

CDR3: CASSQGEGAGSYNEQFF
DNA: TGCGCCAGCAGCCAGGGCGAAGGAGCGGGGAGCTACAATGAGCAGTTCTTC
D: TRBD2
V: TRBV4-1
J: TRBJ2-1
size: .

CDR3: CASRDLRGGTDTQYF
DNA: TGTGCCAGCAGAGACCTTAGAGGGGGCACAGATACGCAGTATTTT
D: .
V: TRBV6-5
J: TRBJ2-3
size: few

CDR3: CASSQDPGTHYGYTF
DNA: TGCGCCAGCAGCCAAGATCCGGGGACCCACTATGGCTACACCTTC
D: .
V: TRBV4-1
J: TRBJ1-2
size: .

CDR3: CASSLEAGFNSPLHF
DNA: TGTGCCAGCAGCTTAGAGGCAGGGTTTAATTCACCCCTCCACTTT
D: .
V: TRBV7-2
J: TRBJ1-6
size: .

CDR3: CSARDSSGEQFF
DNA: TGCAGTGCTAGGGACTCATCGGGTGAGCAGTTCTTC
D: .
V: TRBV20-1
J: TRBJ2-1
size: once

CDR3: CASSRGISGTDTQYF
DNA: TGTGCCAGCAGCCGCGGCATATCTGGCACAGATACGCAGTATTTT
D: .
V: TRBV28
J: TRBJ2-3
size: .

CDR3: CASSKALGRSPTDTQYF
DNA: TGTGCCAGCAGCAAAGCGCTCGGGCGATCCCCCACAGATACGCAGTATTTT
D: .
V: TRBV21-1
J: TRBJ2-3
size: .

CDR3: CASSSLADEQYF
DNA: TGTGCCAGCAGTAGTCTAGCCGACGAGCAGTACTTC
D: .
V: TRBV2
J: TRBJ2-7
size: few

CDR3: CASSPTGTYSYEQYF
DNA: TGTGCCAGCAGTCCTACAGGGACCTACTCCTACGAGCAGTACTTC
D: .
V: TRBV13
J: TRBJ2-7
size: .

CDR3: CASSGNSLGDEQFF
DNA: TGTGCCAGCAGTGGGAACAGCCTTGGCGATGAGCAGTTCTTC
D: .
V: TRBV2
J: TRBJ2-1
size: .

CDR3: CASSFMTATDTQYF
DNA: TGTGCCAGCAGCTTTATGACCGCCACAGATACGCAGTATTTT
D: .
V: TRBV7-2
J: TRBJ2-3
size: .

CDR3: CAIEAGGTDTQYF
DNA: TGTGCCATCGAGGCAGGGGGCACAGATACGCAGTATTTT
D: .
V: TRBV10-3
J: TRBJ2-3
size: .

CDR3: CASIVGQGQVHEQFF
DNA: TGTGCCAGCATCGTGGGTCAGGGGCAGGTCCATGAGCAGTTCTTC
D: .
V: TRBV2
J: TRBJ2-1
size: once

CDR3: CASSTTGGRYNEQFF
DNA: TGTGCCAGCAGCACCACGGGGGGGCGATACAATGAGCAGTTCTTC
D: TRBD2
V: TRBV12-3/TRBV12-4
J: TRBJ2-1
size: few

CDR3: CSAGGLAEIQYF
DNA: TGCAGTGCCGGGGGGCTAGCGGAGATCCAGTACTTC
D: .
V: TRBV20-1
J: TRBJ2-5
size: .

CDR3: CSARDPNGSNEKLFF
DNA: TGCAGTGCTAGAGATCCGAACGGCAGTAATGAAAAACTGTTTTTT
D: .
V: TRBV20-1
J: TRBJ1-4
size: .

CDR3: CASSRGEDQYF
DNA: TGTGCCAGCAGCCGAGGGGAGGATCAGTATTTT
D: .
V: TRBV7-9
J: TRBJ2-3
size: few

CDR3: CSAQIALAGDTDTQYF
DNA: TGCAGTGCTCAAATCGCACTAGCGGGGGACACAGATACGCAGTATTTT
D: TRBD2
V: TRBV20-1
J: TRBJ2-3
size: .

CDR3: CASSPSGRTYGYTF
DNA: TGTGCCAGCAGCCCGAGTGGCAGGACCTATGGCTACACCTTC
D: .
V: TRBV11-2
J: TRBJ1-2
size: .

CDR3: CAISGRGQGYEQYF
DNA: TGTGCCATCAGTGGCAGGGGGCAGGGATACGAGCAGTACTTC
D: TRBD1
V: TRBV10-3
J: TRBJ2-7
size: .

CDR3: CASTAGGGRSDTQYF
DNA: TGTGCCAGCACGGCGGGGGGAGGTCGTTCAGATACGCAGTATTTT
D: TRBD2
V: TRBV7-2
J: TRBJ2-3
size: few

CDR3: CASSFSSGVINYGYTF
DNA: TGTGCCAGCAGTTTCAGCTCAGGGGTAATTAACTATGGCTACACCTTC
D: .
V: TRBV27
J: TRBJ1-2
size: .

CDR3: CASSLGGRVPVRGEKLFF
DNA: TGTGCCAGCAGTTTAGGAGGCCGGGTCCCCGTTCGGGGCGAAAAACTGTTTTTT
D: .
V: TRBV28
J: TRBJ1-4
size: .

CDR3: CASSRQGVIQYF
DNA: TGTGCCAGCAGTCGACAGGGGGTTATTCAGTACTTC
D: TRBD1
V: TRBV6-2/TRBV6-3
J: TRBJ2-4
size: .

CDR3: CASSFAATGATYEEYF
DNA: TGTGCCAGCAGCTTCGCTGCGACAGGGGCCACCTACGAGGAGTACTTC
D: TRBD1
V: TRBV7-9
J: TRBJ2-4
size: .

CDR3: CASSLTEAVQFF
DNA: TGTGCCAGCAGTTTGACGGAGGCGGTGCAGTTCTTC
D: .
V: TRBV28
J: TRBJ2-1
size: .

CDR3: CASSHFGKGNIQYF
DNA: TGTGCCAGCAGCCACTTTGGTAAAGGAAACATTCAGTACTTC
D: .
V: TRBV11-1
J: TRBJ2-4
size: .

CDR3: CASSSGTANSYEQYF
DNA: TGTGCCAGCAGCTCCGGGACAGCTAACTCCTACGAGCAGTACTTC
D: TRBD1
V: TRBV7-6
J: TRBJ2-7
size: few

CDR3: CASSQETSGPNQPQHF
DNA: TGCGCCAGCAGTCAAGAAACGAGCGGGCCCAATCAGCCCCAGCATTTT
D: .
V: TRBV4-1
J: TRBJ1-5
size: .

CDR3: CASSLGDRGSYNEQFF
DNA: TGCGCCAGCAGCTTGGGAGACAGGGGGTCCTACAATGAGCAGTTCTTC
D: TRBD1
V: TRBV5-1
J: TRBJ2-1
size: few

CDR3: CSVKPPGQVNTEAFF
DNA: TGCAGTGTTAAACCACCGGGACAGGTGAACACTGAAGCTTTCTTT
D: TRBD1
V: TRBV20-1
J: TRBJ1-1
size: .

CDR3: CASSDRGQGRGYTF
DNA: TGTGCCAGCAGTGATAGAGGACAGGGCCGTGGCTACACCTTC
D: TRBD1
V: TRBV25-1
J: TRBJ1-2
size: .

CDR3: CASSLGRGTGYEQYF
DNA: TGTGCCAGCAGCTTAGGCCGCGGGACTGGCTACGAGCAGTACTTC
D: .
V: TRBV11-2
J: TRBJ2-7
size: few

CDR3: CASSLGMGPNQPQHF
DNA: TGTGCCAGCAGCTTAGGGATGGGGCCCAATCAGCCCCAGCATTTT
D: .
V: TRBV7-2
J: TRBJ1-5
size: .

CDR3: CASSWQGDNEQFF
DNA: TGCGCCAGCAGCTGGCAGGGGGATAATGAGCAGTTCTTC
D: TRBD1
V: TRBV5-1
J: TRBJ2-1
size: few

CDR3: CASSSSGIREQYF
DNA: TGTGCCAGCAGCTCCTCAGGGATTCGCGAGCAGTACTTC
D: .
V: TRBV12-3/TRBV12-4
J: TRBJ2-7
size: .

CDR3: CSARFDGTEAFF
DNA: TGCAGTGCTAGATTTGATGGCACTGAAGCTTTCTTT
D: .
V: TRBV20-1
J: TRBJ1-1
size: few

CDR3: CASSLEGHYEQYF
DNA: TGTGCCAGCAGTTTAGAAGGACACTACGAGCAGTACTTC
D: .
V: TRBV12-3/TRBV12-4
J: TRBJ2-7
size: few

CDR3: CASRTSGGYEQFF
DNA: TGTGCCAGCAGGACTAGCGGGGGCTATGAGCAGTTCTTC
D: TRBD2
V: TRBV2
J: TRBJ2-1
size: .

CDR3: CASSYGPVQETRYF
DNA: TGTGCCAGCAGTTACGGGCCAGTACAAGAGACCCGGTACTTC
D: .
V: TRBV6-5
J: TRBJ2-5
size: .

CDR3: CVSSPLGDYNEQFF
DNA: TGTGTCAGCAGCCCGCTTGGCGACTACAATGAGCAGTTCTTC
D: .
V: TRBV9
J: TRBJ2-1
size: .

CDR3: CSANRDSRVDTQYF
DNA: TGCAGTGCTAACCGGGACAGCCGGGTGGATACGCAGTATTTT
D: TRBD1
V: TRBV20-1
J: TRBJ2-3
size: .

CDR3: CASNPRDRLNTEAFF
DNA: TGTGCCAGCAACCCCCGGGACAGACTTAACACTGAAGCTTTCTTT
D: TRBD1
V: TRBV12-3/TRBV12-4
J: TRBJ1-1
size: .

CDR3: CASSPDRRDNQPQHF
DNA: TGTGCCAGCAGCCCTGACAGGCGCGACAATCAGCCCCAGCATTTT
D: .
V: TRBV6-5
J: TRBJ1-5
size: .

CDR3: CASSWGGGETQYF
DNA: TGTGCCAGCAGCTGGGGGGGAGGAGAGACCCAGTACTTC
D: TRBD2
V: TRBV7-3
J: TRBJ2-5
size: few

CDR3: CSAQLRGSPTGTEQYF
DNA: TGCAGCGCTCAGCTGCGAGGGAGCCCGACGGGGACCGAGCAGTACTTC
D: .
V: TRBV20-1
J: TRBJ2-7
size: .

CDR3: CSASDIGGKIPSPLHF
DNA: TGCAGTGCTAGTGATATCGGGGGTAAAATCCCTTCACCCCTCCACTTT
D: .
V: TRBV20-1
J: TRBJ1-6
size: .